This TCR beta chain was sequenced for a study of regulatory T cells in long-lasting Graves disease. Arm-PCR of CDR3 regions with iRepertoire HTBI primers generated TCR beta libraries. TCRdb re-called the multiplex PCR reads through MiXCR, storing one row per CDR3 protein. The repertoire holds some 340,000 distinct CDR3 sequences, with roughly 12% as singletons. Regarding time point: newly diagnosed GD, antithyroid drugs for less than 3 months. Extracted RNA from PBMCs served as the source of the TCR library. The CDR3 is 11 residues long. V was pared by 0 bases and J by 10 bases, with 4 bases between. CDR1 is LGHNA, CDR2 YNFKEQ, per germline. These data are also associated with another study on T cells in Graves' hyperthyroidism and ophthalmopathy. As reported in that work: Across 18 months, stable Graves' hyperthyroidism was marked by no progression to ophthalmopathy. Researchers report that a 13 V-J model separated ophthalmopathy from stable hyperthyroidism.

The sequence was collected from a woman between 18 and 30 years old with Graves disease. This rearrangement joins TRBV4-2 to TRBJ2-1; D ambiguous. Material: peripheral blood mononuclear cells (PBMCs), obtained at new diagnosis, from a patient treated with antithyroid drugs. The CDR3 nucleotides are TGTGCCAGCAGCCAAGAGGGCGAGCAGTTCTTC. Translating gives CASSQEGEQFF.